Sequencing of this TCR beta chain was carried out in a study of blood T cells in healthy people across ages. Findings and limits, study-wide: Naive and antigen-experienced cells were not separated, limiting conclusive comparison. In the absence of known donor CMV status, changes in expanded clonotypes were possibly confounded.

The second PCR ran roughly 7 to 12 cycles with a sample-barcoded 5' primer and J-beta primers. Carrying 12 random nucleotides, a template-switch adaptor labeled each individual cDNA molecule. MiXCR, applied by TCRdb to the 5' RACE reads, yields one record per CDR3 protein. This table has 1.5 million to 2 million distinct CDR3 sequences, 28% appearing once. Per sample, no less than 5.5 micrograms of total RNA were extracted. This clonotype was seen a few times. What it recognizes is unknown. CDR1 and CDR2 from the germline V gene are LGHDT and YNNKEL (reference sequence). Trimming took off 1 base at V and 2 bases at J, with 12 bases between the two ends. The CDR3 loop spans 15 amino acids.

The sample was blood. The V gene is TRBV3-1, the J gene TRBJ2-7, with D perhaps matching TRBD1 (5 bases). This receptor was taken from a woman in her twenties or thirties in good health. The CDR3 nucleotides read TGTGCCAGCAGCCAAGTTTCAGGGCCCCCCTACGAGCAGTACTTC. Protein product: CASSQVSGPPYEQYF.